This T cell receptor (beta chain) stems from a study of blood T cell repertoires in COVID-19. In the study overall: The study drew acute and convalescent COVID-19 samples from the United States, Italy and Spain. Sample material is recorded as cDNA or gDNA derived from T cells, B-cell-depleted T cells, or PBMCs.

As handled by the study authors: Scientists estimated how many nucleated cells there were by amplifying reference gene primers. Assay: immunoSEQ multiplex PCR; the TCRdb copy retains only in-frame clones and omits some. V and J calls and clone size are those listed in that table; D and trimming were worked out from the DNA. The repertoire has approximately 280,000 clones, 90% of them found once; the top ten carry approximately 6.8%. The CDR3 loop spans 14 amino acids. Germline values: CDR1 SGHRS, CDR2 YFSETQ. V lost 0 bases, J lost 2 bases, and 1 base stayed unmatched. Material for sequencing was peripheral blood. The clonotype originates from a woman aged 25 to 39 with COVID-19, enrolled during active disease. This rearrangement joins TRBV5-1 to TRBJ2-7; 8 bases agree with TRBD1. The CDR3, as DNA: TGCGCCAGCAGCTTGGCACAGGGGGCCTACGAGCAGTACTTC. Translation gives CASSLAQGAYEQYF.